This TCR beta chain was captured by sequencing in a study of T-cell reconstitution after alpha-beta-depleted transplantation in children. Findings and limits, study-wide: Expanded clones from the graft, numbering several hundred, reportedly supplied alpha-beta T cells about two months after transplant. There were some patients whose high TCRbeta diversity at day 60 came from surviving recipient T cells and thymic progenitors. Fresh T-cell production supplied most of the T-cell counts and diversity seen one year after transplant.

Unique molecular identifiers tagged the TCRbeta library. MiXCR, run by TCRdb on the PCR reads, gives a single entry per CDR3 protein. Altogether roughly 670,000 distinct CDR3 sequences are present, around 13% being singletons, with the ten largest covering about 0.77%. This CDR3 has 14 amino acids. CDR1 and CDR2 from the germline V gene are ENHRY and SYGVKD. With regard to this clonotype: The target antigen is unknown. A read error may be the cause here, since a much bigger clone is one base away.

Source: PBMCs, taken before TCRalphabeta/CD19-depleted stem cell transplant. This clonotype was sampled from a girl aged 2 to 10 with congenital amegakaryocytic thrombocytopenia, due to receive a stem cell transplant. The chain couples TRBV10-3 to TRBJ2-5, with D unclear. CDR3 DNA: TGTGCCATCAGTGAGACAAAATTTCAAGAGGCCCAGTACTTC. Translating gives CAISETKFQEAQYF.